The clone carrying this T cell receptor beta chain came up many times. Antigen: not known. V was trimmed by 1 base and J by 6 bases, leaving 13 bases between them. This CDR3 has 14 amino acids. CDR1 is SQVTM, CDR2 ANQGSEA, per germline. The sample belongs to a study of T cell repertoires in cytomegalovirus infection. Study summary: Recently identified HLA-C-restricted CMV epitopes were among the peptides used. Indicated by public TCR beta signatures were CMV infection and matching HLA type. Study outcomes and limitations: There were HLA-C-restricted CMV-specific TCR beta clonotypes dominating the ex vivo response. Summed public TCR beta family frequency identified CMV carriers bearing the relevant HLA.

Each CDR3 protein is one row after TCRdb ran MiXCR on the reads. The table includes approximately 100,000 distinct CDR3 sequences, about 30% detected once. The source material was CD8+ T cells from cultured PBMCs, sampled from culture after CMV antigen stimulation. The genes are TRBV29-1 and TRBJ2-1; TRBD1 or TRBD2 may be the D gene (6 bases each). The sequence derives from a human donor in good health (CMV status not recorded). Some clones in this sample may be carry-over from other donors' samples. The CDR3 spells CSVEVIEGGNEQFF. DNA of the CDR3: TGCAGCGTTGAAGTTATCGAGGGGGGCAATGAGCAGTTCTTC.